This TCR beta chain was retrieved from a study of response to subunit inactivated influenza vaccine. Findings and caveats of the study: Authors suggested that a seasonal influenza vaccination recruits few new T cells each time.

In TCRdb, the RT-PCR reads were re-called with MiXCR into one record per CDR3 protein. This table holds over 150,000 distinct CDR3 sequences, over 8.5% found once. Germline V gives CDR1 MNHEY, CDR2 SVGAGI. The CDR3 is made up of 16 amino acids. V was clipped by 5 bases and J by 6 bases; unmatched bases: 8. This clonotype turned up a few times. What it binds is not known. This rearrangement joins TRBV6-5 to TRBJ2-3; 13 bases match TRBD2. The TCR comes from a man between 50 and 70 years old who received an inactivated influenza vaccine. The source was CD8+ T cells sorted from PBMCs, collected less than 25 months after vaccination. CDR3 sequence: CASSHLGLAGEDTQYF. The DNA for the CDR3 is TGTGCCAGCAGTCACCTCGGACTAGCGGGAGAGGATACGCAGTATTTT.